The 31 T cell receptor beta chains given below trace back to one sample, sequenced in a study of PD-L1 blockade in urothelial cancer. Sequencing was performed with immunoSEQ multiplex PCR; in TCRdb, only in-frame clones are kept and a portion is missing. The table lists 70,000 or so clones, approximately 88% of them singletons. This sample comprised PBMCs, obtained around atezolizumab (anti-PD-L1) treatment. These receptors originate from a man between 60 and 75 years old with urothelial cancer.

The J gene is TRBJ2-3, the V gene TRBV2; 10 nucleotides match TRBD1. The germline gives CDR1 SNHLY, CDR2 FYNNEI. This CDR3 comprises 16 residues. Trimming cost V 4 bases and J 4 bases; bases outside gene matches: 8. The CDR3 region has the DNA TGTGCCAGCAGTGTGGAAAGGACAGGGGGAGCAGATACGCAGTATTTT. Residues: CASSVERTGGADTQYF.

This chain connects TRBV19 to TRBJ1-5; the D is unclear. Germline V gives CDR1 LNHDA, CDR2 SQIVND (reference sequence). V was cut by 6 bases and J by 3 bases, with 12 bases left in between. The CDR3 is made up of 14 amino acids. CDR3 in DNA: TGTGCCAGTAGAGCTGTAGGAGCCAATCAGCCCCAGCATTTT. It is translated as CASRAVGANQPQHF. The full variable domain, rest sourced from reference TRBV19 and TRBJ1-5, is DGGITQSPKYLFRKEGQNVTLSCEQNLNHDAMYWYRQDPGQGLRLIYYSQIVNDFQKGDIAEGYSVSREKKESFPLTVTSAQKNPTAFYLCASRAVGANQPQHFGDGTRLSIL.

The V gene is TRBV29-1, the J gene TRBJ2-7; 8 nucleotides match TRBD2. V shed 7 bases and J 0 bases; nucleotides not matched to a gene: 5. The CDR3 has 13 residues. From germline, CDR1 is SQVTM and CDR2 ANQGSEA. DNA of the CDR3: TGCAGCGCCGTAGCGGGACACTCCTACGAGCAGTACTTC. This encodes CSAVAGHSYEQYF.

V is TRBV29-1 and J is TRBJ2-7, with a tentative D call TRBD1 (5 bases). This CDR3 contains 13 residues. Looked up from germline, CDR1 is SQVTM and CDR2 is ANQGSEA. V dropped 5 bases and J dropped 4 bases, with 15 bases sitting between them. The CDR3 region is CSVSPQKGYEQYF. The DNA of the CDR3 is TGCAGCGTTAGCCCTCAGAAGGGGTACGAGCAGTACTTC.

The V and J genes are TRBV30 and TRBJ2-1; D gene ambiguous. The CDR3 covers 10 residues. Germline V gene data show CDR1 as GTSNPN and CDR2 as SVGIG (reference sequence). V lost 3 bases to trimming and J lost 7 bases, with 4 bases between them. CDR3 nucleotides: TGTGCCTGGAGGCGTAATGAGCAGTTCTTC. It encodes CAWRRNEQFF.

The chain carries TRBV19 and TRBJ1-5; 9 nucleotides match TRBD1. There are 15 residues in the CDR3. V was pared by 7 bases and J by 5 bases, with 9 bases of the junction left unmatched. CDR1 and CDR2 from the germline V gene are LNHDA and SQIVND (reference sequence). The CDR3 reads CASTPGGQGHQPQHF. The CDR3 DNA follows: TGTGCCAGTACTCCCGGGGGACAGGGACATCAGCCCCAGCATTTT.

The chain recombines TRBV5-1 with TRBJ2-3; possibly TRBD1 for D (5 bases). V lost 0 bases and J lost 1, with 9 bases in between. Germline lookup yields CDR1 SGHRS and CDR2 YFSETQ. The CDR3 is 15 residues long. In nucleotides, the CDR3 is TGCGCCAGCAGCTTGGGACAGCCGCGCACAGATACGCAGTATTTT. Encoded protein: CASSLGQPRTDTQYF.

The chain carries TRBV4-2 and TRBJ1-4, with 9 positions matching TRBD1. V was pared by 4 bases and J by 8 bases, with 11 bases of the junction left unmatched. CDR3 size: 16 residues. Germline assignment: CDR1 LGHNA and CDR2 YNFKEQ. CDR3 region: CASSLGPGTGQEKLFF. The CDR3 DNA is TGTGCCAGCAGCCTTGGCCCCGGGACAGGGCAGGAAAAACTGTTTTTT.

This clone was recorded a few times. The genes are TRBV10-3 and TRBJ1-1; D possibly corresponds to TRBD1 (5 bases). The V end was cut by 6 bases, the J end by 1 base, with 9 bases between. The germline CDR1 and CDR2 sequences are ENHRY and SYGVKD. This CDR3 is 13 amino acids long. CDR3 loop: CAISGGANTEAFF. In nucleotides, the CDR3 is TGTGCCATCAGCGGAGGGGCGAACACTGAAGCTTTCTTT.

The V and J genes are TRBV29-1 and TRBJ2-1; TRBD2 matches 12 bases. This CDR3 has 14 residues. Germline V lookup: CDR1 SQVTM, CDR2 ANQGSEA. The junction had 11 bases not matched to a gene; V was cut back by 7 bases and J by 10 bases. Here the CDR3 DNA reads TGCAGCGGGGCTAGCGGGGGGGCCATTCAGGAGCAGTTCTTC. Translation gives CSGASGGAIQEQFF.

The chain carries TRBV2 and TRBJ2-7, with 7 bases lining up with TRBD1. V shed 6 bases and J 9 bases; nucleotides not matched to a gene: 14. Per germline, CDR1 SNHLY and CDR2 FYNNEI. The CDR3 totals 14 residues. The CDR3 protein is CASSLLKGAPGQYF. The CDR3 DNA reads TGTGCCAGCAGCCTCCTAAAGGGGGCCCCGGGGCAGTACTTC.

The CDR3 DNA reads as TGTGCCAGCAGTTACCGGACAGGGCTTGGTGGAAACACCATATATTTT. It specifies CASSYRTGLGGNTIYF. The chain combines TRBV6-6 with TRBJ1-3, with 8 bases identical to TRBD1. The CDR3 covers 16 residues. Trimming at V came to 2 bases and at J to 3 bases, leaving 6 bases not matched to a gene. Germline V gene lookup returns CDR1 MNHNY and CDR2 SVGAGI (reference sequence).

This chain links TRBV28 with TRBJ2-5; weak D call: TRBD2 (6 bases). The CDR3 covers 16 residues. Germline CDR1 MDHEN, CDR2 SYDVKM. The ends were cut back, 8 bases at V and 3 bases at J, with 22 bases in the middle. As DNA, the CDR3 is TGTGCCAGCGTCCCTTTCGGGGGACTTATAAAAGAGACCCAGTACTTC. Its protein is CASVPFGGLIKETQYF.

The J gene is TRBJ1-5, the V gene TRBV6-5, with 7 positions matching TRBD1. With V trimmed by 5 bases and J by 0 bases, 4 bases remained unmatched. This CDR3 is built from 15 residues. Germline CDR1 reads MNHEY; CDR2 reads SVGAGI. CDR3 sequence (DNA): TGTGCCAGCAGTCCCGGGACAGCTAGCAATCAGCCCCAGCATTTT. Its protein is CASSPGTASNQPQHF.

This clone appeared once. The rearrangement joins TRBV7-2 to TRBJ2-1; 7 nucleotides align to TRBD2. CDR3 length: 14 residues. J gave up 3 bases and V 5 bases, and 4 bases lay outside the gene matches. Germline lookup yields CDR1 SGHTA and CDR2 FQGNSA. The CDR3 sequence is CASSRASGYNEQFF. The DNA for the CDR3 is TGTGCCAGCAGCCGCGCTAGCGGCTACAATGAGCAGTTCTTC.

The chain has TRBV13 and TRBJ1-1, with D possibly being TRBD1 (6 bases). Germline V gene data show CDR1 as PRHDT and CDR2 as FYEKMQ (reference sequence). The CDR3 consists of 13 residues. V was cut by 7 bases and J by 6 bases, with 15 bases left in between. DNA of the CDR3: TGTGCCAGCATCCTTACAGGGAGGGCTGAAGCTTTCTTT. It yields the protein CASILTGRAEAFF.

The gene calls are TRBV29-1 and TRBJ2-3; 8 nucleotides line up with TRBD2. The CDR3 extends over 14 amino acids. Unmatched junction bases numbered 7, after V lost 3 bases and J lost 5 bases. Germline assignment: CDR1 SQVTM and CDR2 ANQGSEA. The CDR3 sequence: CSVDVGRAGDTQYF. DNA of the CDR3: TGCAGCGTTGACGTCGGGAGGGCCGGAGATACGCAGTATTTT.

The V gene is TRBV6-1, the J gene TRBJ1-2; a weak D match, TRBD1 (6 bases). CDR3 length: 15 residues. Trimming left V 3 bases short and J 1 base short, with 12 bases between. The germline V gene has CDR1 MNHNS and CDR2 SASEGT. The CDR3 DNA sequence: TGTGCCAGCAGTGAGGGCAGGGGAATTAACTATGGCTACACCTTC. As protein: CASSEGRGINYGYTF.

The chain links TRBV6-4 to TRBJ2-1; TRBD2 might be the D (6 bases). Looked up from germline, CDR1 is MRHNA and CDR2 is SNTAGT. The CDR3 is 14 amino acids. V was shortened by 4 bases and J by 4 bases, with 11 bases between the two germline ends. The CDR3 here is CASSGGTLYNEQFF. The CDR3 nucleotides read TGTGCCAGCAGTGGCGGGACCCTTTACAATGAGCAGTTCTTC.

The chain is built from TRBV29-1 and TRBJ2-3, with 7 bases that match TRBD1. The CDR3 sequence is 14 residues long. CDR1 and CDR2 from the germline V gene are SQVTM and ANQGSEA. The trim removed 2 bases at V and 1 base at J, leaving 3 bases unmatched. The CDR3 sequence is CSVETGERTDTQYF. The DNA for the CDR3 is TGCAGCGTTGAAACAGGGGAGCGCACAGATACGCAGTATTTT.

This chain joins TRBV2 and TRBJ2-7, with TRBD1 as a possible D gene (5 bases). Trimming shortened V by 3 bases and J by 7 bases, and 16 bases separated the two germline ends. The length of the CDR3 is 14 residues. Looked up from germline, CDR1 is SNHLY and CDR2 is FYNNEI. CDR3 protein: CASSDYPGLGEQYF. CDR3 DNA: TGTGCCAGCAGTGATTATCCAGGGTTGGGGGAGCAGTACTTC. The whole variable domain, remainder taken from reference TRBV2 and TRBJ2-7, is EPEVTQTPSHQVTQMGQEVILRCVPISNHLYFYWYRQILGQKVEFLVSFYNNEISEKSEIFDDQFSVERPDGSNFTLKIRSTKLEDSAMYFCASSDYPGLGEQYFGPGTRLTVT.

This chain links TRBV6-4 with TRBJ1-3, with 8 bases matching TRBD1. Trimming cost V 1 base and J 0 bases; bases outside gene matches: 8. Germline lookup yields CDR1 MRHNA and CDR2 SNTAGT. This CDR3 has 18 amino acids. The CDR3 is CASSDFRTGPPSGNTIYF. The CDR3 DNA reads TGTGCCAGCAGTGACTTCCGGACAGGGCCTCCCTCTGGAAACACCATATATTTT.

The V and J genes are TRBV16 and TRBJ2-5, with TRBD1 as a possible D gene (6 bases). V lost 0 bases and J 5 bases, leaving 13 bases between the germline ends. This CDR3 has 15 residues. Germline V gene data show CDR1 as KGHSY and CDR2 as FQNENV. In DNA form, the CDR3 reads TGTGCCAGCAGCCAATCAAGACAGGCCTGGGAGACCCAGTACTTC. This translates into CASSQSRQAWETQYF.

This clone was picked up one time. J is TRBJ1-2 and V is TRBV5-4; 7 bases align to TRBD1. CDR3 length equals 14 residues. The germline CDR1 and CDR2 sequences are SGHNT and YYREEE (reference sequence). J was trimmed by 6 bases and V by 0 bases; bases with no gene match: 5. The CDR3 DNA reads TGTGCCAGCAGCTTGGTCCAGGGGGTGAATGGCTACACCTTC. Translation gives CASSLVQGVNGYTF. Combining the CDR3 with reference TRBV5-4 and TRBJ1-2 gives the whole variable domain ETGVTQSPTHLIKTRGQQVTLRCSSQSGHNTVSWYQQALGQGPQFIFQYYREEENGRGNFPPRFSGLQFPNYSSELNVNALELDDSALYLCASSLVQGVNGYTFGSGTRLTVV.

The chain couples TRBV18 to TRBJ2-3; TRBD2 agrees at 16 bases. V was clipped by 4 bases and J by 5 bases; unmatched bases: 6. This CDR3 is built from 17 residues. Germline assignment: CDR1 KGHSH and CDR2 LQKENI. The CDR3 loop reads CASSHSGLAGGEDTQYF. DNA for the CDR3: TGTGCCAGCTCACATTCGGGACTAGCGGGAGGGGAAGATACGCAGTATTTT.

The chain links TRBV21-1 to TRBJ1-5; TRBD1, the D gene given by the table, was not confirmed from the DNA. TRBV21-1 is labeled a pseudogene. This CDR3 contains 16 residues. The CDR3 spells CARKGTGLCSNQPQHF. CDR3 nucleotide sequence: TGTGCCCGCAAAGGGACAGGGCTTTGTAGCAATCAGCCCCAGCATTTT.

V gene TRBV5-1 combines with J gene TRBJ2-5, with 8 bases lining up with TRBD1. The CDR3 has 14 amino acids. J was trimmed by 1 base and V by 4 bases; bases with no gene match: 3. Germline V gives CDR1 SGHRS, CDR2 YFSETQ. The CDR3 sequence: CASSPGQAQETQYF. The CDR3 nucleotides are TGCGCCAGCAGCCCGGGACAGGCCCAAGAGACCCAGTACTTC.

This clone was seen a single time. The rearrangement joins TRBV6-1 to TRBJ1-4, with D possibly TRBD1 on 6 matching bases. This CDR3 spans 15 amino acids. Trimming removed 6 bases from V and 10 bases from J, with 21 bases in between. In germline, CDR1 is MNHNS, CDR2 SASEGT. This chain's CDR3 is CASRDRGGALGKLFF. The CDR3 region has the DNA TGTGCCAGCAGAGACCGGGGGGGGGCACTAGGAAAACTGTTTTTT.

The chain recombines TRBV12-5 with TRBJ2-1, with 16 bases identical to TRBD2. Germline V gene lookup returns CDR1 LGHNT and CDR2 FRNRAP. V gave up 3 bases and J gave up 15 bases; unmatched junction bases: 11. This CDR3 is built from 16 residues. The chain's CDR3 is CASGFGGTSGGGVLFF. CDR3 DNA sequence: TGTGCTAGTGGTTTTGGAGGGACTAGCGGGGGGGGAGTCTTGTTCTTC.

The chain joins TRBV19 to TRBJ2-3; 8 bases line up with TRBD2. The ends lost 10 bases at V and 3 bases at J; junction bases unmatched: 9. The CDR3 covers 14 residues. Germline V gene data show CDR1 as LNHDA and CDR2 as SQIVND (reference sequence). The chain's CDR3 is CATTKGGGTDTQYF. In nucleotides, the CDR3 is TGTGCCACTACAAAGGGCGGGGGGACAGATACGCAGTATTTT.

Here the CDR3 reads CASSQIAGASGQETQYF. CDR3 nucleotides: TGCGCCAGCAGCCAAATAGCGGGGGCGTCGGGGCAAGAGACCCAGTACTTC. V and J are TRBV4-1 and TRBJ2-5, with 9 bases that match TRBD2. Per germline, CDR1 MGHRA and CDR2 YSYEKL. V was clipped by 2 bases and J by 2 bases; unmatched bases: 9. The CDR3 length is 17 residues.